This paragraph reports one T cell receptor (beta chain). The data originate from a study of blood T cell repertoires in COVID-19. Study context: The United States, Italy and Spain supplied acute and convalescent COVID-19 samples. PBMCs, B-cell-depleted T cells, or T cells provided the cDNA or gDNA that made up the material.

Per germline, CDR1 MNHEY and CDR2 SVGAGI. The V and J ends lost 2 bases and 2 bases respectively, with 15 bases between them. This CDR3 comprises 16 residues. The method was immunoSEQ multiplex PCR; TCRdb's version includes in-frame clones alone and lacks a portion of them. The sample includes under 75,000 clones, roughly three quarters of them seen just once. The sequencing sample was made of peripheral blood. The receptor's source is a woman in her sixties with acute or convalescent COVID-19. The chain carries TRBV6-5 and TRBJ1-1, with D possibly TRBD1 on 5 matching bases. The chain's CDR3 is CASSYAGLRGNTEAFF. The CDR3 region has the DNA TGTGCCAGCAGTTACGCCGGATTAAGGGGTAACACTGAAGCTTTCTTT.